The rows below give T cell receptor beta chains drawn from one sample of a study of T-cell reconstitution after alpha-beta-depleted transplantation in children. TCRdb used MiXCR to reprocess the PCR reads, holding one entry per CDR3 protein. Here the sample spans about 500,000 distinct CDR3 sequences, about 30% being singletons. The source was PBMCs from the stem cell graft donor, collected from the stem cell graft. All receptors derive from a human donor who donated a stem cell graft to a child with aplastic anemia. Each CDR3 is given with its conserved first and last residue. Each record gives: clone size, V gene, D gene, J gene, CDR3 DNA, CDR3 protein. D genes are given only for firm matches. A clone size is listed for some rows: how often the clone was seen (once, few, many), or a class if it is expanded.

few	TRBV7-6	-	TRBJ2-7	TGTGCCAGCAGCCCCGGCAGGGGATCCAACGAGCAGTACTTC	CASSPGRGSNEQYF
few	TRBV12-3/TRBV12-4	-	TRBJ1-3	TGTGCCAGCAGTTTAGGGCCGTCCCCAAGGGACACCATATATTTT	CASSLGPSPRDTIYF
few	TRBV3-1	TRBD2	TRBJ2-5	TGTGCCAGCAGCCAAGATACCGGGAGGGCGGAGACCCAGTACTTC	CASSQDTGRAETQYF
-	TRBV6-5	TRBD2	TRBJ2-7	TGTGCCAGCAGTTCAGCGGGAGGGATGTCTGGCGAGCAGTACTTC	CASSSAGGMSGEQYF
-	TRBV5-6	-	TRBJ1-2	TGTGCCAGCAGCTTGACAGGAGACGCCGGCGGCTACACCTTC	CASSLTGDAGGYTF
-	TRBV6-1	-	TRBJ2-6	TGTGCCAGCAGCGAAACAGGGCTGGCTGGGGCCAACGGCCTGACTTTC	CASSETGLAGANGLTF
few	TRBV7-2	-	TRBJ2-6	TGTGCCAGCAGCTCCACAGGGAGGGAAGATGGGGCCAACGTCCTGACTTTC	CASSSTGREDGANVLTF
few	TRBV7-2	-	TRBJ1-2	TGTGCCAGCAGCACCGCGAGGGGCACTAACTATGGCTACACCTTC	CASSTARGTNYGYTF
few	TRBV20-1	-	TRBJ1-4	TGCAGTGCTAGACCCAAGTGGGGGGGATCAACTAATGAAAAACTGTTTTTT	CSARPKWGGSTNEKLFF
-	TRBV5-1	-	TRBJ1-2	TGCGCCAGCAGCTTGGCGGGACCTGGCTATGGCTACACCTTC	CASSLAGPGYGYTF
few	TRBV29-1	-	TRBJ2-5	TGCAGTACAAGAGGGCAGGGTGCGGGGGAGACCCAGTACTTC	CSTRGQGAGETQYF
-	TRBV7-2	-	TRBJ1-1	TGTGCCAGCAGCTTCCAGGGCACCACTGAAGCTTTCTTT	CASSFQGTTEAFF
-	TRBV5-1	-	TRBJ2-1	TGCGCCAGCCTCGACAGGGACTTCAACAATGAGCAGTTCTTC	CASLDRDFNNEQFF
few	TRBV5-3	TRBD2	TRBJ2-3	TGTGCCAGAAGCTTGTATCAGAGACTAGCGGGAGGTCACGACACAGATACGCAGTATTTT	CARSLYQRLAGGHDTDTQYF
few	TRBV5-8	TRBD1	TRBJ1-2	TGTGCCAGCAGCTCTACGGGACAGGGAACCTCCTATGGCTACACCTTC	CASSSTGQGTSYGYTF
once	TRBV12-3/TRBV12-4	TRBD1	TRBJ2-3	TGTGCCAGCAGCCCCCGGGACAGGCTCACAGATACGCAGTATTTT	CASSPRDRLTDTQYF
-	TRBV19	-	TRBJ1-1	TGTGCCAGTACCTCAAATTGGGACACTGAAGCTTTCTTT	CASTSNWDTEAFF
-	TRBV14	TRBD1	TRBJ2-7	TGTGCCAGCAGCCTTCGACAGGGCCTATCCTACGAGCAGTACTTC	CASSLRQGLSYEQYF
-	TRBV29-1	-	TRBJ2-7	TGCAGCGTTGAAACGTGGACTTTGGGCTACGAGCAGTACTTC	CSVETWTLGYEQYF
few	TRBV29-1	-	TRBJ2-3	TGCAGCGTAAGTCTACAAGGCGGGACGGCAGATACGCAGTATTTT	CSVSLQGGTADTQYF
-	TRBV29-1	-	TRBJ2-1	TGCAGCGTTGAAGGGGGGGTTTGGTCCTACAATGAGCAGTTCTTC	CSVEGGVWSYNEQFF
few	TRBV5-6	-	TRBJ2-7	TGTGCCAGCAGCTTGGAGCCGGGACGAGAGCAGTACTTC	CASSLEPGREQYF
-	TRBV11-1	-	TRBJ1-1	TGTGCCAGCAGCCTAACTGACCGAGGCAGGGTCGCTGAAGCTTTCTTT	CASSLTDRGRVAEAFF
few	TRBV29-1	TRBD2	TRBJ2-1	TGCAGCGTCACCGGGACTAGCGGGAAAAATGAGCAGTTCTTC	CSVTGTSGKNEQFF
few	TRBV7-2	-	TRBJ2-3	TGTGCCAGCAGCTCTCAGCGGGCAACAGATACGCAGTATTTT	CASSSQRATDTQYF
-	TRBV20-1	TRBD1	TRBJ1-6	TGCAGTGCTGGGGACAGGGGGAATTCACCCCTCCACTTT	CSAGDRGNSPLHF
few	TRBV27	-	TRBJ1-2	TGTGCCAGCTCCCACGGAGTCGCTTATGGCTACACCTTC	CASSHGVAYGYTF
few	TRBV20-1	-	TRBJ1-4	TGCAGCGGGTCGGGGGGCGGTGAAAAACTGTTTTTT	CSGSGGGEKLFF
once	TRBV28	TRBD2	TRBJ2-5	TGTGCCAGCAGCCCCCCCAGGGGACTAGCGGGAAGAGAGACCCAGTACTTC	CASSPPRGLAGRETQYF
-	TRBV11-2	TRBD1	TRBJ1-1	TGTGCCAGCAGCTTAGGGGACAGGGGCTGGATATTAGGAACTGAAGCTTTCTTT	CASSLGDRGWILGTEAFF
-	TRBV6-5	-	TRBJ1-2	TGTGCCAGCAGTTACGAAAGGGCAGGGGATAGGGTGGGCTACACCTTC	CASSYERAGDRVGYTF
-	TRBV7-2	-	TRBJ2-5	TGTGCCAGCAGCTTAGCTTCTCACCCCCAGGAGACCCAGTACTTC	CASSLASHPQETQYF
-	TRBV20-1	-	TRBJ2-1	TGCTGTGCTAGAGATCGAAGCGGGCCTACCTACAATGAGCAGTTCTTC	CCARDRSGPTYNEQFF
-	TRBV7-9	TRBD2	TRBJ2-2	TGTGCCAGCCCCGTTCGGGCGGGAGGGAACACCGGGGAGCTGTTTTTT	CASPVRAGGNTGELFF
many	TRBV27	-	TRBJ2-6	TGTGCCAGCAGTTGGGGAAGTGGGGCCAACGTCCTGACTTTC	CASSWGSGANVLTF
-	TRBV29-1	-	TRBJ1-2	TGCAGCGTTGAAGCCCCCCTTGCGGGTTTGAGCACCTTC	CSVEAPLAGLSTF
-	TRBV5-1	TRBD2	TRBJ2-1	TGCGCCAGCTCCCCGGCGGGAGAGTACAATGAGCAGTTCTTC	CASSPAGEYNEQFF